This T cell receptor beta chain was found in a study of cytomegalovirus exposure and HLA in healthy donors (dated 2017 in TCRdb). Background for the entire study: In an earlier analysis of approximately 500 of the donors, about 260 Gb of sequence data and 95 million to 130 million unique TCR beta sequences from 150 million to 200 million T cells were reported. An early release covering 550 to 700 HLA-typed donors comprised approximately 290 gigabases of sequencing data and approximately 85 million unique TCR sequences. The genetic ancestry cluster associated with self-reported Caucasian donors included 80% to 90% of the roughly 400 genotyped donors. The aim of the study was to test whether cataloging public T cell receptors could identify signatures of past pathogen exposure. The study profiled the T cell repertoires of 500 to 800 subjects by immunosequencing and related them to cytomegalovirus serostatus. Along with the approximately 650-subject first cohort, a separate validation cohort of over a hundred different subjects was used. High-throughput TCR immunosequencing, statistical association of individual TCRs with disease status, and machine learning were combined to predict cytomegalovirus infection status. To study patterns of TCR occurrence, a later analysis re-analyzed previously published TCR beta repertoires from several hundred donors and added high-resolution HLA genotyping. Rather than using new phenotypic data, the later analysis identified candidate immune exposures from TCR beta sequences and from how often those sequences occurred across donors. An earlier analysis of approximately 580 of the donors used high-throughput TCR beta sequencing to judge whether each TCR beta V gene segment behaved as functional or pseudogenic. Alongside the repertoire data, information on donor age, sex, ethnicity and CMV serostatus was compiled. A later genetic analysis took genome-wide SNP genotypes for about 60% of the roughly 670 donors and used that subset as a discovery cohort. All discovery cohort repertoires had been generated using a single sequencing platform. Both class I and class II loci were covered by HLA typing, at four-digit resolution. The number of donors typed differed by locus, with roughly 629-640 for A, B, C, DRB1 and DQB1, roughly 520 for DQA1, over 600 for DPA1, and 450 to 480 for DPB1. Roughly 5 DR-DQ haplotypes were handled as single units for association and clustering, since linkage in the cohort was strong. On average, 235,054 unique TCR beta nucleotide sequences were sequenced per donor among several hundred genotyped donors of the cohort, with 15% to 20% of those sequences being non-productive. Broader findings and caveats from the paper: Because some donors lacked HLA typing at each locus, the association tests relied only on the typed subset. In vitro tests confirmed that a few of the cytomegalovirus-associated TCR beta chains recognize cytomegalovirus antigens. Most CMV-associated TCR beta chains appeared to be HLA-restricted in a later analysis, and the HLA associations seemed to be driven largely by CMV exposure. Cytomegalovirus status was reported to be diagnosed by the classifier with high specificity and sensitivity in both the original and validation cohorts. In a later analysis, several top co-occurrence clusters were reported to appear linked to parvovirus B19, influenza, CMV and Epstein-Barr virus. A cluster of highly shared sequence variants was judged likely to represent a technical artifact of the sequencing pipeline. A later analysis associated 15,000 or so TCR beta sequences with specific HLA alleles at a false discovery rate of 0.05. In a later analysis, the rate of TCR association differed among HLA loci, with DRB1 alleles having the most associated TCRs and HLA-C alleles having the fewest. According to the authors, the approach could potentially be generalized to other disease states and immunological phenotypes. In a later analysis, HLA-associated TCR beta chains were found to be more clonally expanded and to have lower generation probabilities than equally common non-associated chains. The earlier analysis of 587 of the donors excluded 15 to 20 rarely observed V segments, including chromosome 9 orphons, because counts were too low. Most TCR sequences were seen in very few donors, while some public TCRs were found in many individuals. According to a later genetic analysis, donors in an Asian-associated ancestry cluster had fewer N-insertions in productive TCRs than the roughly 670-donor mean. A further reported finding was that TCR beta sequences accurately predicted the HLA-A and HLA-B alleles for most subjects in the first cohort. A total of 164 TCR beta chains were listed by the study as associated with cytomegalovirus. CMV serostatus was the only immune exposure information available for the cohort. Correlated functional status among segregating V segments might be attributable to linkage disequilibrium, but an unknown experimental factor could not be ruled out. In an earlier analysis of approximately 590 of the donors, most TCR beta V segments were observed in productive rearrangements about 90% or about 30% of the time, broadly matching IMGT annotations. Some IMGT-functional V segments, including TRBV6-2 and TRBV6-3, could not be told apart with the 87-base-pair reads, so those segments were excluded. When HLA alleles, especially DR and DQ, strongly co-occurred, attributing TCR associations to individual alleles was difficult. V-gene and J-gene trimming of TCR beta chains was associated with a missense DCLRE1C variant in a later genetic analysis, and the association was replicated in an independent cohort. Only TCR beta chains were sequenced in this cohort, and the absence of alpha or paired-chain data limited detectable features. The presence/absence analyses assumed that sequencing depth was roughly uniform across donors, and that assumption may not be true.

With respect to this clone: The antigen this receptor binds is unknown. Base quality data are lacking; no much larger clone is found one base away.

The germline V gene gives CDR1 as SGHRS and CDR2 as YFSETQ. There are 22 amino acids in the CDR3, from cysteine to phenylalanine inclusive. CDR3 DNA is the only sequence kept; it has 66 bases, read in frame from the first base. Trimming removed 1 base from V and 3 bases from J; the gene matches leave 20 bases unexplained. Library generation was performed with the immunoSEQ multiplex PCR assay. For the multiplex PCR, a mixture combining 60 forward primers for TCR Vbeta segments and 13 reverse primers for TCR Jbeta segments was used. The CDR3 region of rearranged TCR beta genes was amplified from genomic DNA with a multiplex PCR assay. On the Illumina HiSeq System, the amplified TCR beta libraries were sequenced as 87-base-pair reads. Per the source publication's procedure: In a later analysis, roughly 80 million unique TCR beta chains were counted across the approximately 640 repertoires, and approximately 9.9 million of these chains were shared by at least two donors. Raw reads were error-corrected and collapsed into unique sequences by a nearest-neighbor algorithm in which closely related sequences were merged to remove PCR and sequencing errors. CDR3 sequences were aligned to IMGT reference sequences to assign V, D and J gene segments. For a sequence to be retained, at least a six-nucleotide match to both a V gene segment and a J gene segment was required. A rearrangement was called productive if the CDR3 had no stop codons and remained in frame with V and J, and every other rearrangement was called non-productive. Following IMGT convention, CDR3 was defined as the stretch from the second conserved V-encoded cysteine to the conserved J-encoded phenylalanine. Sequences without an unambiguous match to a single V gene segment were excluded from the earlier analysis of over 500 of the donors. In an earlier analysis of 450 to 700 of the donors, V segments were called functional above 56.7% productive rearrangements and were called segregating when the between-donor standard deviation exceeded 5%. To diagnose cytomegalovirus status from the catalog of TCR beta chain sequences, a statistical classification framework was built. A later analysis assigned V and J genes by comparing TCR nucleotide sequences with IMGT/GENE-DB human TR gene sequences. The TCRdist pipeline was used in a later analysis to assign CDR3 sequences and most-parsimonious VDJ recombination scenarios. In a later analysis, every TCR beta chain was defined by the combination of its CDR3 amino acid sequence and its V-gene family, and reads without a unique V-gene family were dropped. As a way to deal with suspected cross-contamination and a sequencing artifact, a later analysis dropped 640 or so nucleotide sequences that were highly shared and had low generation probability. In a later analysis, a clonal expansion index was calculated for each public chain from normalized within-repertoire ranks of inferred template counts. A later analysis computed generation probabilities with a VDJ recombination model fitted to out-of-frame rearrangements, and checked the results against IGoR. In a later analysis, hypergeometric tests were used to score TCR-TCR, TCR-HLA and TCR-CMV co-occurrence, with a repertoire-size bias correction applied to TCR pairs. A later analysis estimated false discovery rates by permuting HLA or CMV assignments 20 times. In a later analysis, co-occurring TCRs were grouped using DBSCAN, with TCRdist sequence similarity added in when clustering inside HLA-allele-positive subsets. Repertoires with fewer than 30,000 or more than 120,000 public chains were left out of co-occurrence clustering, as were five repertoires with anomalous nucleotide sharing. In its TCRdb copy, this immuneACCESS table keeps in-frame sequences only and misses some clones. Where compared with another copy, unresolved V genes explain less than half of these, and the others have no known cause. That table furnishes V, J and clone size, whereas the DNA furnished D and trimming. The sample table shows about 160,000 clones, and 84% are seen once. The top ten clones comprise roughly 2.1% of the sample.

The cohort consisted of 650 to 850 healthy bone marrow donors. Cohort members were all nominally healthy when sampled, although unrecorded immune exposures were likely present. The donor was CMV seronegative and was included in the group of 352 seronegative cohort members. Each donor provided a peripheral blood sample, and peripheral blood mononuclear cells were used for TCR beta sequencing. Genomic DNA was extracted from the blood cell samples with the Qiagen DNeasy Blood Extraction Kit. The sequence came from a young man in good health and CMV-seronegative. The sequence joins TRBV5-1 to TRBJ2-7; the junction holds 15 bases that match TRBD2. The sequencing sample was made of PBMCs. The bases read TGCGCCAGCAGCTTGCTTCAAGGCGGACTAGCGGGAGGGCCCCCCGCCTACTACGAGCAGTACTTC. It is translated as CASSLLQGGLAGGPPAYYEQYF.